The rows below give T cell receptor beta chains drawn from one sample of a study of cytomegalovirus exposure and HLA in healthy donors. Sequencing was performed with immunoSEQ multiplex PCR; in TCRdb, only in-frame clones are kept and a portion is missing. The sample holds roughly 90,000 clones, roughly four fifths seen once. Sequencing was performed on PBMCs. The receptors were gathered from a man aged 25-45 years in good health and CMV-seropositive. CDR3s include the opening cysteine and the closing phenylalanine or tryptophan. A D gene is named only where the DNA matches it firmly. Not all rows give a size; the values are once, few, many and, for expanded clones, a class.

j_call,v_call,clone_size,d_call,cdr3_aa,cdr3_nt
TRBJ2-4,TRBV6-5,-,TRBD2,CASSYRLAGRSFQYF,TGTGCCAGCAGTTATCGGCTAGCGGGCCGAAGTTTTCAGTACTTC
TRBJ2-3,TRBV5-1,once,-,CASSLDSSRIDTQYF,TGCGCCAGCAGCTTGGACTCATCCAGGATTGATACGCAGTATTTT
TRBJ2-3,TRBV27,-,-,CASSGTGDTDTQYF,TGTGCCAGCAGTGGGACTGGTGACACAGATACGCAGTATTTT
TRBJ2-7,TRBV30,-,-,CAWSEQLYEQYF,TGTGCCTGGAGTGAACAATTATACGAGCAGTACTTC
TRBJ2-7,TRBV5-1,-,-,CASSLAQGGDEQYF,TGCGCCAGCAGCTTGGCTCAGGGGGGCGACGAGCAGTACTTC
TRBJ1-1,TRBV7-2,-,TRBD1,CASSLAPGGAEAFF,TGTGCCAGCAGCTTAGCGCCAGGGGGCGCTGAAGCTTTCTTT
TRBJ1-5,TRBV30,-,-,CAWSVLGGNQPQHF,TGTGCCTGGAGTGTACTCGGGGGCAATCAGCCCCAGCATTTT
TRBJ2-7,TRBV10-3,-,TRBD1,CAIRGTGGRTYEQYF,TGTGCCATCAGGGGAACAGGGGGCAGAACCTACGAGCAGTACTTC
TRBJ1-6,TRBV25-1,-,TRBD1,CASSASFRGNNSPLHF,TGTGCCAGCAGTGCGTCGTTCAGGGGGAATAATTCACCCCTCCACTTT
TRBJ2-1,TRBV14,-,TRBD1,CASSQVQGGFYNEQFF,TGTGCCAGCAGCCAAGTACAGGGGGGTTTCTACAATGAGCAGTTCTTC
TRBJ2-3,TRBV4-1,-,TRBD1,CASSQDRSDSDTQYF,TGCGCCAGCAGCCAGGACAGGTCGGACTCAGATACGCAGTATTTT
TRBJ2-1,TRBV28,once,TRBD2,CASHSGRGYNEQFF,TGTGCCAGCCATAGCGGGAGAGGCTACAATGAGCAGTTCTTC
TRBJ2-6,TRBV10-3,-,-,CAMAPGSGANVLTF,TGTGCCATGGCACCGGGATCTGGGGCCAACGTCCTGACTTTC
TRBJ1-5,TRBV27,-,-,CASSLGATGNQPQHF,TGTGCCAGCAGTTTAGGGGCAACGGGTAATCAGCCCCAGCATTTT
TRBJ2-5,TRBV7-2,-,-,CASSSLSLETQYF,TGTGCCAGCAGCTCGCTTAGCCTGGAGACCCAGTACTTC
TRBJ1-6,TRBV4-1,-,-,CASSYPGLGSSPLHF,TGCGCCAGCAGCTATCCGGGACTCGGGTCGTCACCCCTCCACTTT
TRBJ2-1,TRBV28,-,-,CASSLEAGNEQFF,TGTGCCAGCAGTTTAGAGGCCGGCAATGAGCAGTTCTTC
TRBJ2-3,TRBV25-1,-,-,CASRASGTDTQYF,TGTGCCAGCAGGGCGTCGGGGACAGATACGCAGTATTTT
TRBJ2-1,TRBV9,-,-,CASSVRWQGSEQFF,TGTGCCAGCAGCGTACGATGGCAGGGCAGTGAGCAGTTCTTC
TRBJ2-1,TRBV27,-,-,CASQQGRDEQFF,TGTGCCAGTCAGCAGGGGCGCGATGAGCAGTTCTTC
TRBJ2-2,TRBV11-3,-,-,CASSLEHGTGELFF,TGTGCCAGCAGCTTAGAGCACGGCACCGGGGAGCTGTTTTTT
TRBJ1-1,TRBV27,-,-,CASSLLKNTEAFF,TGTGCCAGCAGTTTATTGAAGAACACCGAAGCTTTCTTT
TRBJ2-3,TRBV28,-,TRBD2,CASRTQGLAKDTQYF,TGTGCCAGCAGGACCCAGGGACTAGCGAAAGATACGCAGTATTTT
TRBJ1-5,TRBV28,-,-,CASSAHRGNSNQPQHF,TGTGCCAGCAGTGCGCATCGGGGGAATAGCAATCAGCCCCAGCATTTT
TRBJ2-7,TRBV4-1,-,-,CASSQDRPGSSYEQYF,TGCGCCAGCAGCCAAGATAGACCGGGTAGCTCCTACGAGCAGTACTTC
TRBJ2-1,TRBV11-2,-,-,CASSSSGTTYNEQFF,TGTGCCAGCAGCTCAAGCGGGACAACTTACAATGAGCAGTTCTTC
TRBJ2-7,TRBV10-3,-,TRBD1,CATRTTGDGYEQYF,TGTGCCACCCGGACGACAGGGGACGGCTACGAGCAGTACTTC
TRBJ2-1,TRBV7-2,-,TRBD2,CASSLAIGRFNEQFF,TGTGCCAGCAGCTTAGCCATCGGGAGGTTCAATGAGCAGTTCTTC
TRBJ2-3,TRBV7-9,-,-,CASSPGPENTQYF,TGTGCCAGCAGCCCTGGGCCAGAAAATACGCAGTATTTT
TRBJ2-5,TRBV7-8,-,-,CASSLRSSGPQETQYF,TGTGCCAGCAGCTTAAGGTCCAGCGGGCCCCAAGAGACCCAGTACTTC
TRBJ2-7,TRBV10-1,-,-,CARSDSPDMHEQYF,TGCGCCAGGTCCGACAGCCCGGATATGCACGAGCAGTACTTC
TRBJ1-5,TRBV28,-,-,CASTWGRGLYQPQHF,TGTGCCAGCACCTGGGGCAGGGGCCTTTATCAGCCCCAGCATTTT
TRBJ2-7,TRBV5-1,-,TRBD1,CASSFTGAGEQYF,TGCGCCAGCAGCTTCACAGGGGCCGGCGAGCAGTACTTC
TRBJ2-2,TRBV5-6,-,TRBD2,CASSGGLAGVIGELFF,TGTGCCAGCAGCGGCGGACTAGCGGGAGTTATCGGGGAGCTGTTTTTT
TRBJ2-7,TRBV9,-,TRBD1,CASSAPGTGCTYEQYF,TGTGCCAGCAGCGCCCCCGGGACAGGGTGTACCTACGAGCAGTACTTC
TRBJ1-3,TRBV2,-,-,CASSEARGNTIYF,TGTGCCAGCAGTGAAGCGCGGGGAAACACCATATATTTT
TRBJ1-3,TRBV4-3,once,-,CASSPGTRSGNTIYF,TGCGCCAGCAGCCCCGGGACACGCTCTGGAAACACCATATATTTT
TRBJ2-3,TRBV4-2,-,TRBD2,CASSLTSGRVEDTQYF,TGTGCCAGCAGCCTAACTAGCGGGAGGGTAGAAGATACGCAGTATTTT
TRBJ2-1,TRBV7-8,-,TRBD1,CASSLGAKTGTNEQFF,TGTGCCAGCAGCTTAGGGGCCAAGACAGGGACCAATGAGCAGTTCTTC
TRBJ2-3,TRBV28,-,TRBD2,CASSSLNLTSGSPDTQYF,TGTGCCAGCAGTTCTCTCAACTTGACTAGCGGGAGCCCAGATACGCAGTATTTT
TRBJ2-7,TRBV15,-,TRBD1,CATSSLGIGQGSEQYF,TGTGCCACCAGCTCTCTGGGGATCGGACAGGGAAGCGAGCAGTACTTC
TRBJ1-1,TRBV2,-,-,CASRGGLYGDTEAFF,TGTGCCAGCAGAGGGGGTTTATACGGGGACACTGAAGCTTTCTTT
TRBJ1-4,TRBV28,-,-,CATFEGTREKLFF,TGTGCCACTTTCGAGGGGACACGCGAAAAACTGTTTTTT
TRBJ2-7,TRBV2,once,-,CASSEQGMDEQYF,TGTGCCAGCAGTGAACAGGGGATGGACGAGCAGTACTTC
TRBJ2-7,TRBV7-2,-,TRBD2,CASSLSTSNPEQYF,TGTGCCAGCAGCTTGTCGACTAGCAACCCCGAGCAGTACTTC
TRBJ2-1,TRBV29-1,-,TRBD2,CSVESPGTSGGNEQFF,TGCAGCGTTGAATCACCCGGGACTAGCGGTGGCAATGAGCAGTTCTTC
TRBJ1-2,TRBV2,-,TRBD1,CASSGDRAASGYTF,TGTGCCAGCAGCGGGGACAGGGCTGCATCTGGCTACACCTTC
TRBJ2-1,TRBV5-6,-,-,CASSLSYGEQFF,TGTGCCAGCAGCTTGAGCTATGGTGAGCAGTTCTTC